This TCR beta chain was sequenced in a study of T cell changes during pregnancy in multiple sclerosis. Assay used: immunoSEQ multiplex PCR; TCRdb lists only in-frame clones, some missing. The table lists about 59,000 clones, about 90% of them singletons. The sequence was obtained from a female donor in good health, enrolled as a control in a pregnancy study. The sequencing here drew on peripheral blood, taken in the first trimester of pregnancy.

CDR3 region: CASSDSGTLSRGYTF. The CDR3 DNA reads TGTGCCAGCAGTGACTCGGGGACACTATCGCGTGGCTACACCTTC. V gene TRBV6-4 combines with J gene TRBJ1-2; possibly TRBD1 for D (6 bases). The CDR3 loop spans 15 amino acids. V was pared by 0 bases and J by 7 bases, with 15 bases between. Germline loops: CDR1 MRHNA, CDR2 SNTAGT.